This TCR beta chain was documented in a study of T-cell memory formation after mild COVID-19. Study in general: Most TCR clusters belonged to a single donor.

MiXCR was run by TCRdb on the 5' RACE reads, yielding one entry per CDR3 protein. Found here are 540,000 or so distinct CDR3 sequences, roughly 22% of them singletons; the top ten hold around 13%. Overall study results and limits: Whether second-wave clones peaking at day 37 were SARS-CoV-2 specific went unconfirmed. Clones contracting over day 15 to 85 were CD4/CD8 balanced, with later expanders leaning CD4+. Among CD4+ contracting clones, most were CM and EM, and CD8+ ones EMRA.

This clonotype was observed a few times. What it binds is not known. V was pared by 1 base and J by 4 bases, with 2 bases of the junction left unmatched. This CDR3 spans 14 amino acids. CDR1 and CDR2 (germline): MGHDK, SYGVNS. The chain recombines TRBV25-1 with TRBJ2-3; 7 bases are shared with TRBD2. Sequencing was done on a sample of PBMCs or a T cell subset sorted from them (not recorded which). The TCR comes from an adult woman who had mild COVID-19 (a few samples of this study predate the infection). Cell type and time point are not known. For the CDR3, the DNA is TGTGCCAGCAGTGAATCTGGGGGGGCAGATACGCAGTATTTT. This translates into CASSESGGADTQYF.